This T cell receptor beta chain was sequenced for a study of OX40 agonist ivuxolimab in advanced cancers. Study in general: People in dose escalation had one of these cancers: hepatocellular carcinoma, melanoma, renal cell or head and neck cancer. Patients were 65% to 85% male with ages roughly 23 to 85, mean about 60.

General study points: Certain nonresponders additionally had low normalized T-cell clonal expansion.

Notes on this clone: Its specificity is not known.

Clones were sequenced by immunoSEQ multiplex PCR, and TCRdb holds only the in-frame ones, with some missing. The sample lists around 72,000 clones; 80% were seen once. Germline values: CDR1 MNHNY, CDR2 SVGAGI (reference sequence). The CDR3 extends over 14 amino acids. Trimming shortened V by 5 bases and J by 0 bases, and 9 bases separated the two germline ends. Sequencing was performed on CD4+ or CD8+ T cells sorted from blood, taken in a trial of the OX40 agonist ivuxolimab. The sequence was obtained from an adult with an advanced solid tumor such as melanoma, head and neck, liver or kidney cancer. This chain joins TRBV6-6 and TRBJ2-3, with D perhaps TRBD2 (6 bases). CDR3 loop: CASSLGTSTDTQYF. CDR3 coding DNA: TGTGCCAGCAGTCTGGGGACTAGCACAGATACGCAGTATTTT.